Following are 16 T cell receptor beta chains from one sample sequenced in a study of vaccination and CD4 T cells after COVID-19. The treatment denotes: roughly 10-day PBMC culture with coronavirus spike peptide pools or control peptides (ViraFEST assay). With the Oncomine TCR Beta short-read assay, DNA from cultured CD4+ T cells was sequenced. Using its own MiXCR run on the PCR reads, TCRdb lists one record per CDR3 protein. The table includes about 23,000 distinct CDR3 sequences, approximately 67% detected once. No antigens are known for them. The sample in question was CD4+ T cells from blood, cultured in vitro, obtained after SARS-CoV-2 vaccination. Receptor source: a human donor who received a COVID-19 vaccine.

The chain is built from TRBV20-1 and TRBJ1-5, with D maybe TRBD1 (5 bases). Per germline, CDR1 DFQATT and CDR2 SNEGSKA (reference sequence). The CDR3 has 14 residues. Trimming stripped 3 bases from V and 4 bases from J, with 13 bases between. CDR3 region: CSARGGRPNQPQHF. The CDR3 DNA reads as TGCAGTGCTAGGGGGGGACGCCCAAATCAGCCCCAGCATTTT.

V is TRBV20-1 and J is TRBJ2-5; 8 nucleotides align to TRBD2. The trim removed 7 bases at V and 5 bases at J, leaving 12 bases unmatched. Germline loops: CDR1 DFQATT, CDR2 SNEGSKA (reference sequence). The CDR3 loop spans 14 amino acids. The CDR3 region is CSGAAGEGGETQYF. In nucleotides, the CDR3 is TGCAGTGGGGCAGCGGGGGAGGGTGGGGAGACCCAGTACTTC.

This chain uses TRBV18 with TRBJ1-2; TRBD1 is a possible D gene (6 bases). The CDR3 extends over 13 amino acids. Trimming took 8 bases from V and 3 from J, leaving 13 bases between them. The germline CDR1 and CDR2 sequences are KGHSH and LQKENI. The CDR3 nucleotides are TGTGCCAGCCAAGCCGCAGGGGACTATGGCTACACCTTC. Encoded protein: CASQAAGDYGYTF.

This rearrangement joins TRBV7-6 to TRBJ1-1, with D possibly matching TRBD1 (5 bases). The V end was cut by 3 bases, the J end by 5 bases, with 13 bases between. Germline V gene sequence: CDR1 SGHVS, CDR2 FNYEAQ. This CDR3 contains 14 residues. The CDR3 is CASSLQGGGTEAFF. CDR3 coding DNA: TGTGCCAGCAGCTTGCAGGGAGGCGGAACTGAAGCTTTCTTT.

This clonotype came up a few times. The J gene is TRBJ2-5, the V gene TRBV20-1, with 8 bases matching TRBD2. Trimming cost V 6 bases and J 4 bases; bases outside gene matches: 7. The germline CDR1 and CDR2 sequences are DFQATT and SNEGSKA (reference sequence). The CDR3 is 13 amino acids. The CDR3 here is CSAGSGGRETQYF. The CDR3 nucleotides read TGCAGTGCGGGGAGCGGGGGTCGAGAGACCCAGTACTTC.

The V and J genes are TRBV20-1 and TRBJ2-3, with a tentative D call TRBD2 (7 bases). V was pared by 3 bases and J by 7 bases, with 14 bases between. The CDR3 length is 13 residues. Germline V gives CDR1 DFQATT, CDR2 SNEGSKA (reference sequence). CDR3 in amino acids: CSASGRGPHTQYF. Here the CDR3 DNA reads TGCAGTGCTAGTGGGCGGGGGCCACATACGCAGTATTTT.

V is TRBV20-1 and J is TRBJ1-1, with 8 bases fitting TRBD1. Germline loops: CDR1 DFQATT, CDR2 SNEGSKA (reference sequence). The CDR3 covers 11 residues. J gave up 4 bases and V 5 bases, and 0 bases lay outside the gene matches. The CDR3 DNA is TGCAGTGCTGACAGGGGCACTGAAGCTTTCTTT. It encodes CSADRGTEAFF.

The chain has TRBV7-2 and TRBJ2-1, with 9 bases that match TRBD2. The CDR3 length is 16 residues. V was pared by 1 base and J by 4 bases, with 5 bases of the junction left unmatched. CDR1 is SGHTA and CDR2 is FQGNSA in the germline V gene. As DNA, the CDR3 is TGTGCCAGCAGCTTAGTTTGGCGGGGGGGTTACAATGAGCAGTTCTTC. It specifies CASSLVWRGGYNEQFF.

J is TRBJ2-3 and V is TRBV20-1, with 8 nucleotides matching TRBD2. The germline gives CDR1 DFQATT, CDR2 SNEGSKA (reference sequence). The CDR3 loop spans 14 amino acids. The V gene end was trimmed by 6 bases and the J gene end by 4 bases; junction bases not matched to a gene: 9. In DNA, the CDR3 is TGCAGTGCCCCGGGGGGGTTGGATTCAGATACGCAGTATTTT. Translation: CSAPGGLDSDTQYF.

The V call is TRBV15, the J call TRBJ2-1, with 9 positions matching TRBD1. Germline-derived CDR1 and CDR2 are LNHNV and YYDKDF (reference sequence). J was trimmed by 6 bases and V by 4 bases; bases with no gene match: 7. The CDR3 sequence is 15 residues long. The CDR3 loop is CATSKTGQGGNEQFF. The CDR3 nucleotides are TGTGCCACCAGCAAAACGGGACAGGGAGGCAATGAGCAGTTCTTC.

This clonotype was found once. The chain is built from TRBV15 and TRBJ1-1; TRBD1 agrees at 9 bases. CDR1 and CDR2 from the germline V gene are LNHNV and YYDKDF (reference sequence). There are 14 residues in the CDR3. The V and J ends lost 1 base and 7 bases, in that order; junction bases with no gene match: 4. CDR3 bases: TGTGCCACCAGCAGAGGACAGGGGGGGGGTGAAGCTTTCTTT. It specifies CATSRGQGGGEAFF.

The chain recombines TRBV19 with TRBJ2-6, with D unresolved. The germline CDR1 and CDR2 sequences are LNHDA and SQIVND (reference sequence). The length of the CDR3 is 18 residues. The V and J ends lost 7 bases and 4 bases respectively, with 23 bases between them. CDR3 in amino acids: CASIKTGPSLSGANVLTF. In nucleotides, the CDR3 is TGTGCCAGTATTAAAACCGGGCCCTCTTTGTCGGGGGCCAACGTCCTGACTTTC.

This chain links TRBV6-1 with TRBJ1-5; D perhaps matches TRBD1 (6 bases). Germline V lookup: CDR1 MNHNS, CDR2 SASEGT. The CDR3 has 14 amino acids. V lost 6 bases to trimming and J lost 4 bases, with 13 bases between them. CDR3 nucleotides: TGTGCCAGCAGCCCAGACAGGTCAAATCAGCCCCAGCATTTT. Translation: CASSPDRSNQPQHF.

The chain employs TRBV11-3 and TRBJ1-2, with a possible D match to TRBD1 (6 bases). Trimming cost V 7 bases and J 3 bases, with 12 bases left between them. This CDR3 has 13 residues. CDR1 SGHNT and CDR2 YENEEA come from the germline V gene. Here the CDR3 reads CASKGDRHYGYTF. Here the CDR3 DNA reads TGTGCCAGCAAGGGGGACCGACACTATGGCTACACCTTC. Combining the CDR3 with reference TRBV11-3 and TRBJ1-2 gives the whole variable domain EAGVVQSPRYKIIEKKQPVAFWCNPISGHNTLYWYLQNLGQGPELLIRYENEEAVDDSQLPKDRFSAERLKGVDSTLKIQPAELGDSAVYLCASKGDRHYGYTFGSGTRLTVV.

The chain has TRBV7-9 and TRBJ1-1; TRBD1 might be the D (6 bases). CDR3 size: 12 residues. Germline values: CDR1 SEHNR, CDR2 FQNEAQ (reference sequence). V was pared by 1 base and J by 11 bases, with 11 bases between. CDR3 loop: CASSLGGAEAFF. The CDR3, as DNA: TGTGCCAGCAGCTTAGGGGGGGCAGAGGCTTTCTTT.

The chain couples TRBV7-9 to TRBJ2-5; 11 bases line up with TRBD2. The CDR3 extends over 16 amino acids. After removal of 5 bases from V and 2 bases from J, the junction contained 7 bases not matched to a gene. Germline V gives CDR1 SEHNR, CDR2 FQNEAQ (reference sequence). The CDR3 nucleotides are TGTGCCAGCAGCCCCCTGGGACTAGCGGTACAAGAGACCCAGTACTTC. Its translation is CASSPLGLAVQETQYF.